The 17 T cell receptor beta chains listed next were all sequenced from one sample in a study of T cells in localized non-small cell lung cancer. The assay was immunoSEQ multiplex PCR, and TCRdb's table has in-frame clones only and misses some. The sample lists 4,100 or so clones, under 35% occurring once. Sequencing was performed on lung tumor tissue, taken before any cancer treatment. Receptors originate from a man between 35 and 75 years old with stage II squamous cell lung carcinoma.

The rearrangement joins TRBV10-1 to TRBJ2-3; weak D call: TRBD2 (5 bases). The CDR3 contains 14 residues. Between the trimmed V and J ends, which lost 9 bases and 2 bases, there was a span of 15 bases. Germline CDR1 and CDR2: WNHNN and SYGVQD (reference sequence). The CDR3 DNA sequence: TGCGCCAGAAAATTGGCGGGCTTCACAGATACGCAGTATTTT. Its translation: CARKLAGFTDTQYF.

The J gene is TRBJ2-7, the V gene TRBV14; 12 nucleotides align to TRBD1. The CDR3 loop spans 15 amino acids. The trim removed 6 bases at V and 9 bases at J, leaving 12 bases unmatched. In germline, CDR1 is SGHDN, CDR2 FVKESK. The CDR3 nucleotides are TGTGCCAGCAGTGAAGCCGGGACAGGGGGCGGTGGGCAGTACTTC. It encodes CASSEAGTGGGGQYF.

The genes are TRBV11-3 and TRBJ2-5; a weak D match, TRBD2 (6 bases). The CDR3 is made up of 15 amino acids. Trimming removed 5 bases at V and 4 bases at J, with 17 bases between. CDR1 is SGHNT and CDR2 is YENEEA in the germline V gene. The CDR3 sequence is CASSPSRAGIETQYF. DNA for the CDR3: TGTGCCAGCAGCCCATCCCGCGCGGGGATAGAGACCCAGTACTTC.

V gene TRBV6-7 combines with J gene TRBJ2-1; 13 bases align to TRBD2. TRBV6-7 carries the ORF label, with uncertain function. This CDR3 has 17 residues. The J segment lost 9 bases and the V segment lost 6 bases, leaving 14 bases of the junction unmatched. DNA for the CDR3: TGTGCCAGCAGAACACGCCTGGGACTAGCGGGATCGAGTGAGCAGTTCTTC. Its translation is CASRTRLGLAGSSEQFF.

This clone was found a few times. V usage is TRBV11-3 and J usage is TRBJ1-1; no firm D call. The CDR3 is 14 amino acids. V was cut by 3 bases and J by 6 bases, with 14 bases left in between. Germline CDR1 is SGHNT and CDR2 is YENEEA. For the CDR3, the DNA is TGTGCCAGCAGCTTGGGGAAGGTTCAGTCTGAAGCTTTCTTT. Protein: CASSLGKVQSEAFF.

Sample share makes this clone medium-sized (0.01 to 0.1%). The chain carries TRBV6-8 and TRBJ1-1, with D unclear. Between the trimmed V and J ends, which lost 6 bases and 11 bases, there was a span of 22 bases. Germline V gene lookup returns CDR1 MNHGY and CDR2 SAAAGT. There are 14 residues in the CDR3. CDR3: CASRRTSDRQRAFF. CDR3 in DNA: TGTGCCAGCAGACGAACCTCGGACCGCCAGCGGGCTTTCTTT.

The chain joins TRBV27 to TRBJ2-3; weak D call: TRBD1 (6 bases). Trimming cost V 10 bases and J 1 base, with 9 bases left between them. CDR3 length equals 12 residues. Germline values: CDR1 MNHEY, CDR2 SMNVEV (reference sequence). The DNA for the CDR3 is TGTGCCACTCGACAGGGCACAGATACGCAGTATTTT. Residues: CATRQGTDTQYF.

The CDR3 DNA reads TGTGCCAGCAGCGTAAGCACAGATACGCAGTATTTT. Its translation is CASSVSTDTQYF. The chain uses TRBV9 and TRBJ2-3; D call uncertain. V was clipped by 1 base and J by 0 bases, with 0 bases between them. The CDR3 length is 12 residues. The germline V gene encodes CDR1 SGDLS and CDR2 YYNGEE.

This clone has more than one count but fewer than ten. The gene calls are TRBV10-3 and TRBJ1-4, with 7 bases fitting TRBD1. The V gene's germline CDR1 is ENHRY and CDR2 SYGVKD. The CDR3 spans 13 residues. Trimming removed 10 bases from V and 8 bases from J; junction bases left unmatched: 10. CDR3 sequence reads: CATQGGRGEKLFF. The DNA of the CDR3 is TGTGCCACCCAGGGGGGAAGAGGGGAAAAACTGTTTTTT.

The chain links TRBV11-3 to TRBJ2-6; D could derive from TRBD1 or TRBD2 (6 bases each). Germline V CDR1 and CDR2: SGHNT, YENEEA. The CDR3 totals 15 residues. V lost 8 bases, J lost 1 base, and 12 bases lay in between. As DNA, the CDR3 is TGTGCCAGCGAATGGGGGGCGTCTGGGGCCAACGTCCTGACTTTC. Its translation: CASEWGASGANVLTF. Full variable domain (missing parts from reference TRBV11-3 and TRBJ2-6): EAGVVQSPRYKIIEKKQPVAFWCNPISGHNTLYWYLQNLGQGPELLIRYENEEAVDDSQLPKDRFSAERLKGVDSTLKIQPAELGDSAVYLCASEWGASGANVLTFGAGSRLTVL.

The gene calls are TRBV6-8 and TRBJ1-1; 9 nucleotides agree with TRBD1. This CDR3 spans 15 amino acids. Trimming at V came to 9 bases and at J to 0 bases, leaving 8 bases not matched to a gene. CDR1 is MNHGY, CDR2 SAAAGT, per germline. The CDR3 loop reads CASCRTGAMNTEAFF. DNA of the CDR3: TGTGCCAGTTGTCGGACAGGGGCCATGAACACTGAAGCTTTCTTT.

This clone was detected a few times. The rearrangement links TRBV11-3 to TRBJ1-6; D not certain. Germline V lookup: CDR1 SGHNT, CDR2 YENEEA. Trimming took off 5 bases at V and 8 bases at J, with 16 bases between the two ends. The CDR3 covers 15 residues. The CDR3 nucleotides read TGTGCCAGCAGCCAACTTAGGGAGAAATATTCACCCCTCCACTTT. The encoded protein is CASSQLREKYSPLHF.

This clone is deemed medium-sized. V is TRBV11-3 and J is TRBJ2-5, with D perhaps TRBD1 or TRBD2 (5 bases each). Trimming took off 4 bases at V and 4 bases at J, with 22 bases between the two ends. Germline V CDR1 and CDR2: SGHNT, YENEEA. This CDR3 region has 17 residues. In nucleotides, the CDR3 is TGTGCCAGCAGCTCCCCGGGACCCATCTTGGCTTTAGAGACCCAGTACTTC. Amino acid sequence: CASSSPGPILALETQYF. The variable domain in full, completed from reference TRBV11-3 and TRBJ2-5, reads EAGVVQSPRYKIIEKKQPVAFWCNPISGHNTLYWYLQNLGQGPELLIRYENEEAVDDSQLPKDRFSAERLKGVDSTLKIQPAELGDSAVYLCASSSPGPILALETQYFGPGTRLLVL.

CDR3 in amino acids: CASGLARTGRTVTYEQYF. For the CDR3, the DNA is TGTGCTAGTGGTTTGGCCCGGACAGGACGAACTGTGACCTACGAGCAGTACTTC. This chain uses TRBV12-5 with TRBJ2-7; 7 nucleotides align to TRBD1. After removal of 1 base from V and 2 bases from J, the junction contained 14 bases not matched to a gene. The CDR3 sequence is 18 residues long. Germline CDR1 LGHNT, CDR2 FRNRAP. Variable domain in full (rest from reference TRBV12-5 and TRBJ2-7): DARVTQTPRHKVTEMGQEVTMRCQPILGHNTVFWYRQTMMQGLELLAYFRNRAPLDDSGMPKDRFSAEMPDATLATLKIQPSEPRDSAVYFCASGLARTGRTVTYEQYFGPGTRLTVT.

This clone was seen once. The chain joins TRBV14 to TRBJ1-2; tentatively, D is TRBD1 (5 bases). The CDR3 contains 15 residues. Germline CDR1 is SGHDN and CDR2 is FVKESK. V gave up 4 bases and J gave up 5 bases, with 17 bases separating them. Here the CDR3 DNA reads TGTGCCAGCAGCCTTCTGGGGACTTTCAAGTATGGCTACACCTTC. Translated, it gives CASSLLGTFKYGYTF.

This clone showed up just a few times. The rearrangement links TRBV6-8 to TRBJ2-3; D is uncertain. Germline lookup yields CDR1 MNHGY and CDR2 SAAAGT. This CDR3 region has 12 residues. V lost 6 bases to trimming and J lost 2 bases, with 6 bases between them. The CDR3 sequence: CASRVYTDTQYF. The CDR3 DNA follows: TGTGCCAGCAGGGTTTACACAGATACGCAGTATTTT.

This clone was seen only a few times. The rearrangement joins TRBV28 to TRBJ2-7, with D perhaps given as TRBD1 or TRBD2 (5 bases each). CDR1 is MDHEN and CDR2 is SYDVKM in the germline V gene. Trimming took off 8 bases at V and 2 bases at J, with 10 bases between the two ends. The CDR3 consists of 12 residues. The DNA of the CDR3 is TGTGCCAGCGGGACCGTAACCTACGAGCAGTACTTC. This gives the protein CASGTVTYEQYF. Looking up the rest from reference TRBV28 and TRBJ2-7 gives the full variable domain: DVKVTQSSRYLVKRTGEKVFLECVQDMDHENMFWYRQDPGLGLRLIYFSYDVKMKEKGDIPEGYSVSREKKERFSLILESASTNQTSMYLCASGTVTYEQYFGPGTRLTVT.